This TCR beta chain was captured in a study of PD-L1 blockade in urothelial cancer. Across the study: Most of the 29 patients were men who had bladder-origin urothelial cancer. Among blood samples, the median T cell count was 141,255.

V gave up 2 bases and J gave up 6 bases, with 8 bases separating them. Germline assignment: CDR1 SGHTA and CDR2 FQGNSA. This CDR3 has 14 residues. Only in-frame clones appear in the TCRdb table, and some are missing; sequencing was by immunoSEQ multiplex PCR. The sample has over 30,000 clones; 84% are singletons. Documented time point: pretreatment peripheral blood. For this clone: The antigen is not known.

Study results and caveats: Better survival was predicted by below-median pretreatment blood TCR clonality.

The chain recombines TRBV7-2 with TRBJ1-6; D remains unclear. This TCR was sampled from a man aged 55 to 70 with urothelial cancer. The material was PBMCs, obtained around atezolizumab (anti-PD-L1) treatment. The CDR3 sequence is CASSLTQSNSPLHF. CDR3 coding DNA: TGTGCCAGCAGCTTAACACAGAGTAATTCACCCCTCCACTTT.